This is a list of T cell receptor beta chains from one sample in a study of blood T cell repertoires in COVID-19. The method was immunoSEQ multiplex PCR; TCRdb's version includes in-frame clones alone and lacks a portion of them. The profile covers 190,000 or so clones, with 94% appearing a single time and about 0.8% taken by the ten largest. The specimen sequenced was peripheral blood. The origin of the receptors is a man under 40 with COVID-19, enrolled during active disease. The CDR3 runs from the conserved cysteine through the conserved F or W. The D gene is left open where the match is weak. Only part of the rows carry a size: once, few, many, or a class if the clone is expanded.

j_call v_call d_call clone_size cdr3_nt cdr3_aa
TRBJ2-1 TRBV5-4 NA NA TGTGCCAGCAGCTTGGTAGGGAGCTCCTACAATGAGCAGTTCTTC CASSLVGSSYNEQFF
TRBJ1-1 TRBV18 NA NA TGTGCCAGCTCACCGATAGCGGTCCAAGGGGCGAGGACTGAAGCTTTCTTT CASSPIAVQGARTEAFF
TRBJ1-5 TRBV29-1 NA NA TGCAGCGTTGGGCAGGGAGGACAGCCCCAGCATTTT CSVGQGGQPQHF
TRBJ2-1 TRBV5-1 NA once TGCGCCAGCAGCTTTTCGTCTCTCTCCTCCTACAATGAGCAGTTCTTC CASSFSSLSSYNEQFF
TRBJ1-2 TRBV19 NA once TGTGCCAGTAGTATATCAGGGCTGGATGGCTACACCTTC CASSISGLDGYTF
TRBJ1-2 TRBV19 NA NA TGTGCCAGTAGTATAGTGGAGGGATATAAAGGCTACACCTTC CASSIVEGYKGYTF
TRBJ2-3 TRBV7-9 TRBD2 NA TGTGCCAGCAGCTTCCTACTAGCGGGGGCGAGCACAGATACGCAGTATTTT CASSFLLAGASTDTQYF
TRBJ1-4 TRBV14 NA NA TGTGCCAGCAGCCAAGATGCAGGTTTCGATGAAAAACTGTTTTTT CASSQDAGFDEKLFF
TRBJ1-2 TRBV10-3 NA NA TGTGCCATCAAGATACAGGGTTTTGGCTATGGCTACACCTTC CAIKIQGFGYGYTF
TRBJ1-1 TRBV27 NA NA TGTGCCAGCAGTTTAGTAGGGGGGAACACTGAAGCTTTCTTT CASSLVGGNTEAFF
TRBJ2-1 TRBV9 NA NA TGTGCCAGCAGCCCTCGACACCTCTACTCCTACAATGAGCAGTTCTTC CASSPRHLYSYNEQFF
TRBJ2-1 TRBV7-6 NA NA TGTGCCAGCAGCTTAGCGGGGGCCGCCTTTACGAGCTCCTACAATGAGCAGTTCTTC CASSLAGAAFTSSYNEQFF
TRBJ1-5 TRBV7-9 NA NA TGTGCCAGCAGCCAACAGGATCAGCCCCAGCATTTT CASSQQDQPQHF
TRBJ2-7 TRBV19 NA NA TGTGCCAGTAGTATTAGGGGCAGAGAGTCCTACGAGCAGTACTTC CASSIRGRESYEQYF
TRBJ2-3 TRBV15 TRBD1 NA TGTGCCACCAGCAGGGACAGGGGTGATACGCAGTATTTT CATSRDRGDTQYF
TRBJ1-2 TRBV10-3 NA few TGTGCCATCAGGAGCGAGGGCGGCTACACCTTC CAIRSEGGYTF
TRBJ1-5 TRBV2 NA NA TGTGCCAGCAGTGAACTAAGGGGGTATAGCAATCAGCCCCAGCATTTT CASSELRGYSNQPQHF
TRBJ1-1 TRBV18 NA NA TGTGCCAGCTCACCCCTGGACAGAGACACTGAAGCTTTCTTT CASSPLDRDTEAFF
TRBJ1-2 TRBV27 NA NA TGTGCCAGCAGTTTTGGCCAGGACACCTATGGCTACACCTTC CASSFGQDTYGYTF
TRBJ2-3 TRBV3-1/TRBV3-2 TRBD2 few TGTGCCAGCAGCCAAGTCCTTGGGTCGGTGACTAGCGGCACAGATACGCAGTATTTT CASSQVLGSVTSGTDTQYF
TRBJ2-1 TRBV6-5 NA NA TGTGCCAGCAGGCGTAGCGGTGGTAAGGATGAGCAGTTCTTC CASRRSGGKDEQFF
TRBJ2-7 TRBV15 NA once TGTGCCACCAGCAGAGAGGTGAGCTCCTACGAGCAGTACTTC CATSREVSSYEQYF
TRBJ2-1 TRBV5-1 NA NA TGCGCCAGCAGCTTGGTGGGGAGGGGGTACAATGAGCAGTTCTTC CASSLVGRGYNEQFF
TRBJ2-3 TRBV3-1/TRBV3-2 NA NA TGTGCCAGCAGCCAAGGAGGGGGGGTCATAGATACGCAGTATTTT CASSQGGGVIDTQYF
TRBJ2-6 TRBV19 NA NA TGTGCCAGTAGTACAAACAGGGCTGGGGCCAACGTCCTGACTTTC CASSTNRAGANVLTF
TRBJ2-3 TRBV12-5 TRBD1 once TGTGCTAGTGGTTTGGAGACAGGGAAAACAGATACGCAGTATTTT CASGLETGKTDTQYF
TRBJ2-3 TRBV19 NA NA TGTGCCAGTAGTATTGGGAGCGAAGATACGCAGTATTTT CASSIGSEDTQYF
TRBJ2-6 TRBV24-1 NA once TGTGCCAGATGCCCCGGGGATCCCACTGGGGCCAACGTCCTGACTTTC CARCPGDPTGANVLTF
TRBJ2-1 TRBV27 NA NA TGTGCCAGCACCTCGGACACGAGCTCCTACAATGAGCAGTTCTTC CASTSDTSSYNEQFF